Only one count was recorded for the clone carrying this T cell receptor beta chain. Antigen: not known. The PCR made use of 60 Vbeta and 13 Jbeta primers. Sequencing used immunoSEQ multiplex PCR; TCRdb keeps in-frame clones, though not all of them. Of about 160,000 clones listed, about 82% are singletons. V lost 6 bases, J lost 8 bases, and 16 bases lay in between. CDR1 is MDHEN and CDR2 is SYDVKM in the germline V gene. This CDR3 is built from 13 residues. The record originates from a study of cytomegalovirus exposure and HLA in healthy donors. Turning to the study itself: Unique TCRs numbering roughly 85 million, obtained from HLA-typed donors, made up an early data release.

Study-wide findings and caveats: There were some public TCRs occurring in many donors, but most TCR sequences were rare. TCR beta V- and J-gene trimming, according to a later analysis, was linked to a missense DCLRE1C variant. What a later analysis reportedly showed was that an Asian-associated ancestry cluster had fewer N-insertions than the roughly 700-donor mean.

Material: PBMCs. This receptor was identified in a woman aged 25 to 45 in good health and CMV-seropositive. The chain recombines TRBV28 with TRBJ1-2, with D possibly TRBD1 on 6 matching bases. For the CDR3, the DNA is TGTGCCAGCAGACTCAGGGGATGGGGGGGCTACACCTTC. This translates into CASRLRGWGGYTF.